This T cell receptor (beta chain) was observed in a study of CD8 T cells in Susac syndrome. All included Susac syndrome patients satisfied recently defined diagnostic criteria for definite or probable disease. Random hexamers were used to reverse transcribe the RNA input (about 0.5 to 1 ug). TCRdb processed the immunoSEQ multiplex PCR reads anew with MiXCR; each CDR3 protein has one entry. This table holds about 83,000 distinct CDR3 sequences, 95% to 97% found once. The CDR3 consists of 13 residues. Germline V gives CDR1 LGHNA, CDR2 YSLEER. Trimming took off 0 bases at V and 6 bases at J, with 8 bases between the two ends.

This chain connects TRBV4-3 to TRBJ1-2, with D hard to call. The clonotype was recovered from a human donor with Susac syndrome. Sequencing was performed on CD8+ T cells from PBMCs. CDR3 amino acids: CASSQEAWDGYTF. The CDR3 bases are TGCGCCAGCAGCCAAGAGGCGTGGGATGGCTACACCTTC.